The clone carrying this T cell receptor beta chain showed up just once. Antigen unknown. The germline gene is not matched at one end of the junction; a read error may be the cause. These data are taken from a study of Tregs in tolerant kidney transplant recipients. Study observations and caveats: Tolerant patients' donor-specific Tregs expanded beyond overall Tregs, suggesting antigen-driven growth. The most relevant donor-specific Treg TCRbeta repertoire apparently came from expansion with activated donor B cells. Few patients were studied, so findings need validation in larger groups. Biological reproducibility was not directly addressed, but technical replication error appeared minimal.

The germline V gene has CDR1 LGHNA and CDR2 YSLEER. The CDR3 totals 13 residues. Assay used: immunoSEQ multiplex PCR; TCRdb lists only in-frame clones, some missing. The sample has 15,000 to 18,000 clones; approximately 55% are singletons. After approximately 6 days with irradiated graft donor PBMCs, CFSE-labeled recipient PBMCs were FACS-sorted. The sample here was CD4+ T cells from blood cultured with allogeneic cells, taken before the transplant. The source is a human patient who received a combined kidney and bone marrow transplant. The chain combines TRBV4-3 with TRBJ2-7; TRBD2 matches at 7 bases. This chain's CDR3 is CASSASGREPPSF. The CDR3 nucleotides are TGCGCCAGCAGCGCGTCCGGGCGGGAGCCCCCTTCTTTC.